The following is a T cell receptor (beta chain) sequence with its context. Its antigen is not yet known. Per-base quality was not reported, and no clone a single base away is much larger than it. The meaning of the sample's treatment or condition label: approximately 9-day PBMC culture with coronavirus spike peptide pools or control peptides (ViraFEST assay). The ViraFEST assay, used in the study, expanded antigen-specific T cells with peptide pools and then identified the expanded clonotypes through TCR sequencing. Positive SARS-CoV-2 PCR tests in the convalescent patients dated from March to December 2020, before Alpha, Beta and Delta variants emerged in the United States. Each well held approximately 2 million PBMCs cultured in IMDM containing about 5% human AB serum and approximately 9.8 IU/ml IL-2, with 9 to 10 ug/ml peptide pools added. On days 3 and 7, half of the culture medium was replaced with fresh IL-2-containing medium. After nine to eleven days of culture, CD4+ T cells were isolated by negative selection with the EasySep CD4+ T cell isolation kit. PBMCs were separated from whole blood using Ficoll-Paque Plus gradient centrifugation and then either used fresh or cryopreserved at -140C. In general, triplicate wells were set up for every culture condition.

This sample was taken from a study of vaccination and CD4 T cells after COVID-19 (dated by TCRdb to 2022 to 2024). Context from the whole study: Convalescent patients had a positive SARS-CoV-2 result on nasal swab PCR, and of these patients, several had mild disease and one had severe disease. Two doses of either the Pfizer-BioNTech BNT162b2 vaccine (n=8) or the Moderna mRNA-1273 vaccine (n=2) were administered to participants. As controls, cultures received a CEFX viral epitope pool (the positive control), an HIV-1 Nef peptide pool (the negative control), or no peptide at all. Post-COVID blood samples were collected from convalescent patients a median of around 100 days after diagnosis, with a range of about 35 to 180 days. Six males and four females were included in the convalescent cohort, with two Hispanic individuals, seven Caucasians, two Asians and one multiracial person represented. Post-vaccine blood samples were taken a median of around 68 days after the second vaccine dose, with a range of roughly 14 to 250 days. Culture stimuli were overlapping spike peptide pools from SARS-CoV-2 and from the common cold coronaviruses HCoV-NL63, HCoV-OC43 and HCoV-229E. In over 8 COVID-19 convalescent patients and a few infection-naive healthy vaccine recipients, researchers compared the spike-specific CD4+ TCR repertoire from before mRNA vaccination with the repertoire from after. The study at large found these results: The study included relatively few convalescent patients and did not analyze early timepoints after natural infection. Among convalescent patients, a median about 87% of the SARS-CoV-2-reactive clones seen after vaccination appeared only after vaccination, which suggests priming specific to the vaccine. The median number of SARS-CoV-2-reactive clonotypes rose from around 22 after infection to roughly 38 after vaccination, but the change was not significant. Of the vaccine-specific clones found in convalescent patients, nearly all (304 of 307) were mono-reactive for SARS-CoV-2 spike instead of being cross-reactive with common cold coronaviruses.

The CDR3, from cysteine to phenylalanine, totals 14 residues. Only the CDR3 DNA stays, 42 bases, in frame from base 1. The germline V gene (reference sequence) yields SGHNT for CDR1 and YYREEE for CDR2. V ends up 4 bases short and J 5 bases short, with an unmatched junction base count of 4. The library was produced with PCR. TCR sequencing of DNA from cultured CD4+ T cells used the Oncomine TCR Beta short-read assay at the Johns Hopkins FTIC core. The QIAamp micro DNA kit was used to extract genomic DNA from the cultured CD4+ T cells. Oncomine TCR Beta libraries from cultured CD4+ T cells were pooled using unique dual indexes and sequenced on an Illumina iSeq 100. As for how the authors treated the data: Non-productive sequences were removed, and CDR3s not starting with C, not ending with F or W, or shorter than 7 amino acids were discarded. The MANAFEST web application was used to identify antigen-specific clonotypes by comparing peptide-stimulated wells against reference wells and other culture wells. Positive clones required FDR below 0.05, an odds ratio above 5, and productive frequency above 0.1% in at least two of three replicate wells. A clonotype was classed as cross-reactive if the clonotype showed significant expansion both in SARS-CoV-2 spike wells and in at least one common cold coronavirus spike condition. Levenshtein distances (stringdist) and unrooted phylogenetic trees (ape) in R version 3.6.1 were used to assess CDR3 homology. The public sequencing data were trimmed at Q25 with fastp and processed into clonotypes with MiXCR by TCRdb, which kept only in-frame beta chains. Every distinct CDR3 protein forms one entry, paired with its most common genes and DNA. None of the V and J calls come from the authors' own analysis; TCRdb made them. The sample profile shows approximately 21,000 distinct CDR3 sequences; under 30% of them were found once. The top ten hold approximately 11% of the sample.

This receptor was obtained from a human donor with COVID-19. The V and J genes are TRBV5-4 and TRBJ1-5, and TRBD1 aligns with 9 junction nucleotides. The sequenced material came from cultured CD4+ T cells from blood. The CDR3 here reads CASSEGQGDQPQHF. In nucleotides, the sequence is TGTGCCAGCAGCGAGGGACAGGGAGATCAGCCCCAGCATTTT.